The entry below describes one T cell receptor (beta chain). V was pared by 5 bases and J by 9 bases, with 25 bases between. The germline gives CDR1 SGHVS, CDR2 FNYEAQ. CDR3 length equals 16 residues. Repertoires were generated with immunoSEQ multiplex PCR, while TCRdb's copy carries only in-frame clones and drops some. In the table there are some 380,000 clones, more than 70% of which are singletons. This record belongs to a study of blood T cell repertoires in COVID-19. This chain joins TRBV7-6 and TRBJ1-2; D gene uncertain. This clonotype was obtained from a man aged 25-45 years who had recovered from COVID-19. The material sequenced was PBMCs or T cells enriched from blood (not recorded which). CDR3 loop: CASSQRYRQVIRSYTF. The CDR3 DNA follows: TGTGCCAGCAGCCAGAGATATCGGCAGGTGATTAGAAGCTACACCTTC.